This T cell receptor beta chain was found in a study of blood T cell repertoires in COVID-19. Across over 20 US areas, participants ranged in age from about 18 to 100 years. Participants were placed into cohorts based on the clinical history they reported. Participants classified as exposed had met a COVID-19 case within 2 weeks before study entry. As processed by the authors: Estimated nucleated cell counts came from reference gene primer amplification. Some clones are missing from TCRdb's copy, which holds only in-frame ones; the method was immunoSEQ multiplex PCR. The V and J calls and clone size are taken from that table; D and trimming were inferred from the DNA. The sample carries hundreds of thousands of clones, 90% recorded once. CDR3 size: 13 residues. Between the trimmed V and J ends, which lost 8 bases and 3 bases, there was a span of 14 bases. Germline CDR1 and CDR2: SGHAT and FQDESV (reference sequence).

The V and J genes are TRBV11-1 and TRBJ2-7, with D maybe TRBD1 (6 bases). This clonotype was sampled from a man aged 25-45 years who had been exposed to COVID-19. Sequencing input: PBMCs or T cells enriched from blood (not recorded which). In nucleotides, the CDR3 is TGTGCCAGCTCCTGGACAGAATTCTACGAGCAGTACTTC. Its protein product is CASSWTEFYEQYF.